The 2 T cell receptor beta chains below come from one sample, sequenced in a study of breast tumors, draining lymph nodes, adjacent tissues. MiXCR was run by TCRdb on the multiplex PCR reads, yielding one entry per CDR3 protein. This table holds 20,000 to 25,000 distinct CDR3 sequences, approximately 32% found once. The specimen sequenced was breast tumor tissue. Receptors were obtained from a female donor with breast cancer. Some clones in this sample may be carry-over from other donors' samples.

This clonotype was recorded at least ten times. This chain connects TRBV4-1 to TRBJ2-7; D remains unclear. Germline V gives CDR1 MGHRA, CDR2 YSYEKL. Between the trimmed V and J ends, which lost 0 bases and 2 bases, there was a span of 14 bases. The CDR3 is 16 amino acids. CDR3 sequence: CASSQDETRYAYEQYF. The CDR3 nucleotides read TGCGCCAGCAGCCAAGATGAGACACGGTACGCCTACGAGCAGTACTTC.

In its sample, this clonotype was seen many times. The CDR3 loop is CASSINSGNTIYF. DNA for the CDR3: TGTGCCAGCAGTATTAACTCTGGAAACACCATATATTTT. The chain is built from TRBV27 and TRBJ1-3; no firm D call. V gave up 5 bases and J gave up 0 bases, with 5 bases separating them. Germline CDR1 is MNHEY and CDR2 is SMNVEV (reference sequence). There are 13 residues in the CDR3.